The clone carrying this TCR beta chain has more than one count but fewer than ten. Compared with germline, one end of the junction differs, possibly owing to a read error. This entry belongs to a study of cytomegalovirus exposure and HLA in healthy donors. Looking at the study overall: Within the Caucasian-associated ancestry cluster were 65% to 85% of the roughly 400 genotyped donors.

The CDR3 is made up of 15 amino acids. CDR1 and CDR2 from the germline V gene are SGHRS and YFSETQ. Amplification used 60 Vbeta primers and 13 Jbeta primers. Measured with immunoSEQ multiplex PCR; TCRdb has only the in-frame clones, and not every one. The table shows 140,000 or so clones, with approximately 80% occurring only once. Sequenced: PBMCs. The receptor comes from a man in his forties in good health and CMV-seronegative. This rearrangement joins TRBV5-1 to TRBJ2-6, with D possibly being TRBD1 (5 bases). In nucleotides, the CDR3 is TGCGCCAGCAGCTTGGTTAGCTCTGGGGCCAACGGCCTGACTTTC. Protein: CASSLVSSGANGLTF.